The present T cell receptor (beta chain) was sequenced within a study of OX40 agonist ivuxolimab in advanced cancers. In the study overall: Every 2 weeks, ivuxolimab was infused into the patients intravenously at between 0.01 and 10 mg/kg. Study results and limitations: Expanded clones were, on average, more numerous in CD8+ T cells than in CD4+.

Patients were excluded for autoimmune disease history or systemic immunosuppression. Concerning this clone itself: Its antigen is currently unknown.

Profiled with immunoSEQ multiplex PCR; TCRdb holds only in-frame clones, not every one. The data contain about 48,000 clones, more than 70% of them singletons. V was trimmed by 0 bases and J by 4 bases, leaving 7 bases between them. This CDR3 has 14 amino acids. CDR1 is LNHNV and CDR2 is YYDKDF in the germline V gene (reference sequence). Sequencing used CD4+ or CD8+ T cells sorted from blood, obtained in a trial of the OX40 agonist ivuxolimab. The chain joins TRBV15 to TRBJ2-1; D gene uncertain. The receptor comes from an adult with an advanced solid tumor such as melanoma, head and neck, liver or kidney cancer. The CDR3 sequence: CATSREASYNEQFF. CDR3 DNA sequence: TGTGCCACCAGCAGAGAAGCTAGTTACAATGAGCAGTTCTTC.